This T cell receptor beta chain was observed in a study of tumor-infiltrating lymphocytes in localized non-small cell lung cancer. For the study at large: From each patient, both tumor and uninvolved lung, non-adjacent to tumor, were sampled.

The CDR3 has 17 residues. Germline V gene lookup returns CDR1 LNHDA and CDR2 SQIVND (reference sequence). With V trimmed by 3 bases and J by 1 base, 9 bases remained unmatched. A note on this clone: What it binds is unknown.

Overall study findings and caveats: TCRbeta sequencing showed higher T cell infiltration in tumors than uninvolved lung. Not all patients were TCR sequenced, owing to tissue quantity.

Here immunoSEQ multiplex PCR was the method, and the copy in TCRdb shows in-frame clones only, minus some. This sample has 12,000 to 15,000 clones, with around 65% found just once. The sample taken for sequencing was uninvolved lung tissue not adjacent to the tumor. This sequence originates from a human donor with non-small cell lung cancer. The chain is built from TRBV19 and TRBJ2-3; 8 positions match TRBD2. In DNA form, the CDR3 reads TGTGCCAGTAGTATGGGGCTAGCGGGTGGGCGCACAGATACGCAGTATTTT. The encoded protein is CASSMGLAGGRTDTQYF.